The 9 T cell receptor beta chains given below trace back to one sample, sequenced in a study of blood T cell repertoires in COVID-19. Assay used: immunoSEQ multiplex PCR; TCRdb lists only in-frame clones, some missing. The data contain tens of thousands of clones, around 89% of them singletons. Sequenced input: peripheral blood. Source of these receptors: a human donor in a cohort sampled during active COVID-19.

The chain couples TRBV5-4 to TRBJ2-2; D remains unclear. Germline-derived CDR1 and CDR2 are SGHNT and YYREEE (reference sequence). V gave up 2 bases and J gave up 5 bases, with 7 bases separating them. The CDR3 runs 13 residues. Here the CDR3 reads CASSFPGTGELFF. The CDR3 DNA sequence: TGTGCCAGCAGCTTCCCGGGTACCGGGGAGCTGTTTTTT.

This chain connects TRBV4-3 to TRBJ2-5, with 9 bases lining up with TRBD1. The CDR3 runs to 15 residues. Looked up from germline, CDR1 is LGHNA and CDR2 is YSLEER. V lost 2 bases and J lost 5; bases outside the gene matches: 6. CDR3 nucleotide sequence: TGCGCCAGCAGCCAAATGACAGGGGGGGTGGAGACCCAGTACTTC. Protein product: CASSQMTGGVETQYF.

V usage is TRBV28 and J usage is TRBJ2-7, with D maybe TRBD1 (5 bases). The CDR3 is 12 amino acids. Germline CDR1 MDHEN, CDR2 SYDVKM. V gave up 11 bases and J gave up 3 bases, with 14 bases separating them. CDR3 residues: CAHGDRLYEQYF. CDR3 nucleotide sequence: TGTGCCCATGGCGACAGACTCTACGAGCAGTACTTC.

The rearrangement links TRBV5-1 to TRBJ2-5; 9 bases match TRBD2. After removal of 2 bases from V and 5 bases from J, the junction contained 4 bases not matched to a gene. This CDR3 is built from 14 residues. Germline-derived CDR1 and CDR2 are SGHRS and YFSETQ. The CDR3 reads CASSFSGGRETQYF. The CDR3 DNA reads as TGCGCCAGCAGCTTTAGCGGGGGACGCGAGACCCAGTACTTC.

This clone was counted once. This chain uses TRBV6-2 or TRBV6-3 with TRBJ2-7; TRBD1 matches 11 bases. This CDR3 contains 20 residues. Germline values: CDR1 MNHEY, CDR2 SVGEGT. V shed 2 bases, J shed 0 bases, and the junction held 15 bases outside the gene matches. DNA for the CDR3: TGTGCCAGCAGTTACCCCGACGGACAGGGGGCCTACCGAAACTCCTACGAGCAGTACTTC. Amino acids: CASSYPDGQGAYRNSYEQYF.

The chain links TRBV12-3 or TRBV12-4 to TRBJ1-1, with D unclear. Trimming removed 5 bases at V and 2 bases at J, with 9 bases between. This CDR3 has 13 residues. As DNA, the CDR3 is TGTGCCAGCAGTCGACTATCAAACACTGAAGCTTTCTTT. Translating gives CASSRLSNTEAFF.

The chain couples TRBV3-1 (or the pseudogene TRBV3-2) to TRBJ2-4, with 9 bases that match TRBD1. CDR1 is LGHDT, CDR2 YNNKEL, per germline (reference sequence). This CDR3 is 16 amino acids long. The ends lost 4 bases at V and 6 bases at J; junction bases unmatched: 10. The CDR3 nucleotides read TGTGCCAGCAGCCTGAACCGGGACAGGGTTAGAAACATTCAGTACTTC. Amino acids: CASSLNRDRVRNIQYF.

The genes are TRBV21-1 and TRBJ2-3; the D call of TRBD2 is as the table states it, not checked on the DNA. TRBV21-1 counts as a pseudogene. CDR3 length: 16 residues. DNA for the CDR3: TGTGCCAGCAGCAAAGAGGCGACTAGCGGAGCTGATACGCAGTATTTT. It specifies CASSKEATSGADTQYF.

The chain is built from TRBV6-5 and TRBJ2-7, with TRBD1 as a possible D gene (6 bases). Trimming took 6 bases from V and 1 from J, leaving 10 bases between them. The CDR3 spans 13 residues. The V gene's germline CDR1 is MNHEY and CDR2 SVGAGI. Here the CDR3 reads CASSPDSSYEQYF. CDR3 DNA sequence: TGTGCCAGCAGCCCGGACAGTTCCTACGAGCAGTACTTC.